This entry is about one T cell receptor beta chain. Its specificity is not known. Amplified TCR beta CDR3 regions were obtained using RNA transcripts as template. An initial RT-PCR round employing HTBI primers preceded a second-round multiplex PCR. MiXCR, applied by TCRdb to the multiplex PCR reads, yields one record per CDR3 protein. Among some 240,000 distinct CDR3 sequences, 40% to 50% were seen once, and the ten largest hold around half. The sample is drawn from a study of Graves' ophthalmopathy and Graves' hyperthyroidism. Study-level findings and limits: A majority of expanded thyroid clonotypes exceeding 0.001 frequency were likewise present in blood.

Between the trimmed V and J ends, which lost 4 bases and 2 bases, there was a span of 12 bases. The V gene's germline CDR1 is SNHLY and CDR2 FYNNEI. This CDR3 has 15 amino acids. The sequence derives from an adult man with Graves' ophthalmopathy. The chain employs TRBV2 and TRBJ1-5; D might be TRBD1 (6 bases). The sample comprised peripheral blood. Here the CDR3 DNA reads TGTGCCAGCAGTGTGGGGGGGCGAGGCAATCAGCCCCAGCATTTT. Protein sequence: CASSVGGRGNQPQHF.